These T cell receptor beta chains were read from a single sample in a study of T-cell memory formation after mild COVID-19. One entry per CDR3 protein results from TCRdb running MiXCR on the 5' RACE reads. The sample consists of about 90,000 distinct CDR3 sequences, approximately 13% of them appearing once. Sequenced: PBMCs or a T cell subset sorted from them (not recorded which). The origin of the receptors is an adult woman who had mild COVID-19 (a few samples of this study predate the infection). Cell type and time point are not known. Both conserved end residues are part of each CDR3.

CDR3 protein,J gene,V gene
CSARGPYSYEQYF,TRBJ2-7,TRBV20-1
CASREREKGTDTQYF,TRBJ2-3,TRBV2
CASSYFVGSGPEAFF,TRBJ1-1,TRBV6-6
CASSSPRTGQTEAFF,TRBJ1-1,TRBV28
CASSPRGTGSTYNEQFF,TRBJ2-1,TRBV5-1
CASSQVLEGEQYF,TRBJ2-7,TRBV4-3
CASSQSGEQYF,TRBJ2-7,TRBV27
CASSLLAGGTYEQYF,TRBJ2-7,TRBV11-2
CASKTGTGGGPGELFF,TRBJ2-2,TRBV6-5
CASSNLAGGSYEQYF,TRBJ2-7,TRBV6-5
CATSDPTTAQNTGELFF,TRBJ2-2,TRBV24-1
CASSQDREQETQYF,TRBJ2-5,TRBV4-1
CSALIGERQRGNTIYF,TRBJ1-3,TRBV29-1
CATSSEQGARDIQYF,TRBJ2-4,TRBV15
CASSHFVGTDTQYF,TRBJ2-3,TRBV4-2
CAWNKLAGTDTQYF,TRBJ2-3,TRBV30
CASRRTPGQEVETQYF,TRBJ2-5,TRBV4-1
CAWSQGETQYF,TRBJ2-5,TRBV30
CASSPESAQETQYF,TRBJ2-5,TRBV18
CASSLRGPGGELFF,TRBJ2-2,TRBV27
CASSPPTSGSTDTQYF,TRBJ2-3,TRBV12-3/TRBV12-4
CASSYSRGITDTQYF,TRBJ2-3,TRBV6-6
CASSFSGTGAGETQYF,TRBJ2-5,TRBV7-9
CASSLASGRVYNEQFF,TRBJ2-1,TRBV11-2
CSVPTGERGYTF,TRBJ1-2,TRBV29-1
CASSFLGNEQFF,TRBJ2-1,TRBV5-1
CASSYRDRDYNEQFF,TRBJ2-1,TRBV6-2/TRBV6-3
CASSPGAYNEQFF,TRBJ2-1,TRBV12-3/TRBV12-4
CASSTRLDLTYNEQFF,TRBJ2-1,TRBV7-9
CASSVEGTSSTDTQYF,TRBJ2-3,TRBV9
CASSLHITVLADTGELFF,TRBJ2-2,TRBV6-6
CASSISNSYEQYF,TRBJ2-7,TRBV19
CASSLYVAVMVTDTQYF,TRBJ2-3,TRBV7-8
CASRGGTGPSYNEQFF,TRBJ2-1,TRBV7-8
CASSQGPATDTQYF,TRBJ2-3,TRBV7-7
CASSLAGDRAYEQYF,TRBJ2-7,TRBV7-9
CASSQEAGLSDEQYF,TRBJ2-7,TRBV4-1
CASSEGSGGDEQFF,TRBJ2-1,TRBV6-5
CASSVVGANEKLFF,TRBJ1-4,TRBV10-2
CASSPHYGQGFPGELFF,TRBJ2-2,TRBV11-2
CASSPQRGQFGAFF,TRBJ1-1,TRBV4-1
CASSSTGNTGELFF,TRBJ2-2,TRBV7-2
CASRLAYEQYF,TRBJ2-7,TRBV2
CASSVGGAYGYTF,TRBJ1-2,TRBV2
CSARDHDSLTDTQYF,TRBJ2-3,TRBV20-1
CASSSIIRHNEQFF,TRBJ2-1,TRBV7-6
CASSLIAGGVVETQYF,TRBJ2-5,TRBV4-1
CASSQEHRGLSYEQYF,TRBJ2-7,TRBV3-1
CASTGTSGREDNEQFF,TRBJ2-1,TRBV5-6
CSVPVGREQYF,TRBJ2-7,TRBV29-1
CASSLRGANPPYNEQFF,TRBJ2-1,TRBV5-1
CASSDSYNEQFF,TRBJ2-1,TRBV12-3/TRBV12-4
CATSDLRVGGQFF,TRBJ2-1,TRBV24-1
CASSRTEIYNEQFF,TRBJ2-1,TRBV5-1
CASSARTSVKETQYF,TRBJ2-5,TRBV5-4